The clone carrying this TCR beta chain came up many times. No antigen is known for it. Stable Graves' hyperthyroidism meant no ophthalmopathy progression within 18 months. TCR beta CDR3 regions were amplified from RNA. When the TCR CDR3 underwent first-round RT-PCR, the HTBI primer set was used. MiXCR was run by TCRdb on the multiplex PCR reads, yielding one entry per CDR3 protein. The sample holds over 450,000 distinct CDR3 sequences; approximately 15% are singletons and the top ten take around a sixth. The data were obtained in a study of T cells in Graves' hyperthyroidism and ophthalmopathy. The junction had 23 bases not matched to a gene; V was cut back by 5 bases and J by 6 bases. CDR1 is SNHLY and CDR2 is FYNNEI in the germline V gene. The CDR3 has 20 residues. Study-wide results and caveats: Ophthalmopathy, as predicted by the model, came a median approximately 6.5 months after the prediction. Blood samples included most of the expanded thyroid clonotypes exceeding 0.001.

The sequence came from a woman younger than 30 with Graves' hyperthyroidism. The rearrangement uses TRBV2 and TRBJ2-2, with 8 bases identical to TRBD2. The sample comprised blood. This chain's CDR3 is CASSTPPGQTTASGPGELFF. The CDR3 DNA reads TGTGCCAGCAGTACCCCCCCTGGACAGACGACGGCTAGCGGGCCCGGGGAGCTGTTTTTT.